This entry lists 8 T cell receptor beta chains sequenced from one sample in a study of CD8+ T cells in alopecia areata. The authors extracted RNA and reverse transcribed it into cDNA as the sequencing template. Method: immunoSEQ multiplex PCR; TCRdb's copy keeps in-frame clones and lacks some. The sample yields about 180,000 clones, around three fifths seen once. The starting material was CD4+ T cells sorted from blood, obtained at week 0. Source of these receptors: a human donor with alopecia areata.

The chain is built from TRBV30 and TRBJ1-1; possible D gene TRBD1, 5 bases. The CDR3 has 13 amino acids. V was clipped by 1 base and J by 13 bases, with 19 bases between them. Germline CDR1 reads GTSNPN; CDR2 reads SVGIG (reference sequence). The DNA for the CDR3 is TGTGCCTGGAGTGCCCTGGACATTCAATCGGGTTTCTTT. Translation: CAWSALDIQSGFF.

The CDR3 sequence is CASSPKETASGEGDIQYF. CDR3 bases: TGTGCCAGCAGCCCCAAGGAGACGGCTAGCGGGGAAGGGGACATTCAGTACTTC. The genes are TRBV4-2 and TRBJ2-4; the match to TRBD2 covers 9 bases. Trimming took 4 bases from V and 8 from J; bases not matched to a gene: 18. This CDR3 has 18 amino acids. Germline values: CDR1 LGHNA, CDR2 YNFKEQ.

The V call is TRBV2, the J call TRBJ1-5; D perhaps matches TRBD1 (5 bases). Trimming removed 0 bases at V and 12 bases at J, with 12 bases between. CDR1 and CDR2 from the germline V gene are SNHLY and FYNNEI. This CDR3 comprises 13 residues. The CDR3 DNA reads TGTGCCAGCAGTGAAGCGAACGGTGGGGGCCAGCATTTT. Its translation: CASSEANGGGQHF.

This chain links TRBV29-1 with TRBJ1-5; 8 bases are shared with TRBD1. The germline V gene has CDR1 SQVTM and CDR2 ANQGSEA. Trimming cost V 6 bases and J 5 bases; bases outside gene matches: 6. The CDR3 has 13 amino acids. CDR3 protein: CSVGQGSDQPQHF. The CDR3 coding sequence is TGCAGCGTCGGACAGGGAAGCGATCAGCCCCAGCATTTT.

The rearrangement links TRBV7-9 to TRBJ2-5; TRBD2 agrees at 9 bases. Germline V gene sequence: CDR1 SEHNR, CDR2 FQNEAQ (reference sequence). Trimming cost V 3 bases and J 4 bases; bases outside gene matches: 9. The CDR3 spans 16 residues. CDR3 in amino acids: CASSLRRAGGGETQYF. CDR3 nucleotides: TGTGCCAGCAGCTTGAGGCGAGCGGGGGGTGGAGAGACCCAGTACTTC. Using reference TRBV7-9 and TRBJ2-5 for the parts outside the CDR3, the full variable domain is DTGVSQNPRHKITKRGQNVTFRCDPISEHNRLYWYRQTLGQGPEFLTYFQNEAQLEKSRLLSDRFSAERPKGSFSTLEIQRTEQGDSAMYLCASSLRRAGGGETQYFGPGTRLLVL.

V usage is TRBV19 and J usage is TRBJ1-2; 7 bases line up with TRBD1. Germline lookup yields CDR1 LNHDA and CDR2 SQIVND (reference sequence). The CDR3 is made up of 13 amino acids. Trimming removed 7 bases from V and 8 bases from J; junction bases left unmatched: 10. CDR3 sequence (DNA): TGTGCCAGTACATGGACAGGAACAGGCGGCTACACCTTC. Amino acid sequence: CASTWTGTGGYTF.

J is TRBJ1-1 and V is TRBV30, with 7 bases that match TRBD1. Unmatched junction bases numbered 8, after V lost 4 bases and J lost 3 bases. CDR1 and CDR2 (germline): GTSNPN, SVGIG (reference sequence). The CDR3 contains 14 residues. DNA for the CDR3: TGTGCCTGGAACAGGGGCGCAGGCTACACTGAAGCTTTCTTT. Translating it yields CAWNRGAGYTEAFF. Looking up the rest from reference TRBV30 and TRBJ1-1 gives the full variable domain: SQTIHQWPATLVQPVGSPLSLECTVEGTSNPNLYWYRQAAGRGLQLLFYSVGIGQISSEVPQNLSASRPQDRQFILSSKKLLLSDSGFYLCAWNRGAGYTEAFFGQGTRLTVV.

The rearrangement links TRBV10-3 to TRBJ1-1, with 9 positions matching TRBD1. In germline, CDR1 is ENHRY, CDR2 SYGVKD. The CDR3 is made up of 14 amino acids. The V segment lost 5 bases and the J segment 3 bases; nucleotides outside the gene matches: 4. CDR3 loop: CAISFRQGDTEAFF. The DNA for the CDR3 is TGTGCCATCAGTTTCAGACAGGGGGACACTGAAGCTTTCTTT.